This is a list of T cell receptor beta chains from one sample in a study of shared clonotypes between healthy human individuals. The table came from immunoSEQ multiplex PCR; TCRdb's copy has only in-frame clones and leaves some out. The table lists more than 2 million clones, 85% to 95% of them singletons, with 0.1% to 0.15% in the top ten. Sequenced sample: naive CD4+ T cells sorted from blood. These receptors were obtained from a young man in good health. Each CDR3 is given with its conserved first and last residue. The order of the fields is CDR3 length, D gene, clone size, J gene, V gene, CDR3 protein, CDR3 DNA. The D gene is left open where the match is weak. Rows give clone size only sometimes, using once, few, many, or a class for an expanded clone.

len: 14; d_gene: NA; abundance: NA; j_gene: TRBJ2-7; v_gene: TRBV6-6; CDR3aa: CASSRDWGTGEQYF; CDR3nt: TGTGCCAGCAGCCGGGACTGGGGTACGGGAGAGCAGTACTTC
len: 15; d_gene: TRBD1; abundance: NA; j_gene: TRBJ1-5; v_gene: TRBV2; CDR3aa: CASREQQGKGQPQHF; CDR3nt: TGTGCCAGCAGGGAACAACAGGGGAAAGGCCAGCCCCAGCATTTT
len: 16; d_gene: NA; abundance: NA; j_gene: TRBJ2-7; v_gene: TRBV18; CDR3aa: CASSPLTARAAYEQYF; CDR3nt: TGTGCCAGCTCACCCTTGACCGCCAGGGCGGCCTACGAGCAGTACTTC
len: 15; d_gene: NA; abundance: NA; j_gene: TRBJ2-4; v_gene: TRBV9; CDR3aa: CASSVVIPRANIQYF; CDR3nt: TGTGCCAGCAGCGTAGTAATCCCTAGGGCAAACATTCAGTACTTC
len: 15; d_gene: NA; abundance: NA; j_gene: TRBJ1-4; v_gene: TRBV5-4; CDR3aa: CASSSREEANEKLFF; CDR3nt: TGTGCCAGCAGCTCCCGGGAGGAGGCTAATGAAAAACTGTTTTTT
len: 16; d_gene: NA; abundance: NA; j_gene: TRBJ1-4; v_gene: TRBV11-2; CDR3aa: CASSLGRVATNEKLFF; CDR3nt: TGTGCCAGCAGCTTAGGTAGAGTAGCAACTAATGAAAAACTGTTTTTT
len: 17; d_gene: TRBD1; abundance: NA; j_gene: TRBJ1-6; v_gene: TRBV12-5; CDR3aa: CASGSTGQGTFNSPLHF; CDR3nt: TGTGCTAGTGGTTCGACCGGACAGGGCACATTTAATTCACCCCTCCACTTT
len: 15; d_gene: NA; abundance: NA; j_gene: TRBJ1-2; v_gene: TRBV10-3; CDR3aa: CAISALPRTEDGYTF; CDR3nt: TGTGCCATCAGTGCGCTTCCTCGGACAGAAGATGGCTACACCTTC
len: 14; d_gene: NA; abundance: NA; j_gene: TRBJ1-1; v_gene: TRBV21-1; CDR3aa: CASSKEGTGGVAFF; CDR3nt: TGTGCCAGCAGCAAAGAGGGAACAGGGGGCGTAGCTTTCTTT
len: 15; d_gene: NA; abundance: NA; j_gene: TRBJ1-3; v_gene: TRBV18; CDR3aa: CASSPPSSSGNTIYF; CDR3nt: TGTGCCAGCTCACCACCGTCGAGCTCTGGAAACACCATATATTTT
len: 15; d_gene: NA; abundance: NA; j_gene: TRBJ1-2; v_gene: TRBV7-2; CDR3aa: CASSAQQGVGYGYTF; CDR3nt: TGTGCCAGCAGCGCACAGCAGGGAGTCGGCTATGGCTACACCTTC
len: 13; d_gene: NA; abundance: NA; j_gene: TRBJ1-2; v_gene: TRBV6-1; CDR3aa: CASSQGRPYGYTF; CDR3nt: TGTGCCAGCAGCCAGGGACGGCCATATGGCTACACCTTC
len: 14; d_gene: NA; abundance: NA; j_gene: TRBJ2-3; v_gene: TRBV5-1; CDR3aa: CASSSSLDGGTQYF; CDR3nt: TGCGCCAGCAGCTCGTCTCTTGATGGGGGAACGCAGTATTTT
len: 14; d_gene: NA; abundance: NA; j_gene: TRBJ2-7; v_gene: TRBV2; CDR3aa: CASSESLGAYEQYF; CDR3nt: TGTGCCAGCAGTGAGTCGCTGGGAGCCTACGAGCAGTACTTC
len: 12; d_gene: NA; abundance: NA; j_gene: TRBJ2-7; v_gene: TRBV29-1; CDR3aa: CSTMDTLGEQYF; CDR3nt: TGCAGCACTATGGACACCCTGGGGGAGCAGTACTTC
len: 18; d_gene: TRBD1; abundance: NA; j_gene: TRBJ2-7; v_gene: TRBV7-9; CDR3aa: CASSLAWDRRSSSYEQYF; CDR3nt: TGTGCCAGCAGCTTAGCTTGGGACAGGCGATCGAGCTCCTACGAGCAGTACTTC
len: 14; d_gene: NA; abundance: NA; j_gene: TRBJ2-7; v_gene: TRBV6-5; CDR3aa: CASSYARKDYEQYF; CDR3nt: TGTGCCAGCAGTTACGCCAGGAAAGACTACGAGCAGTACTTC
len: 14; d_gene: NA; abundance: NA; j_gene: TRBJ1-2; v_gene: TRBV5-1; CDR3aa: CASSAGTSNYGYTF; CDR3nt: TGCGCCAGCAGCGCCGGGACTTCCAACTATGGCTACACCTTC
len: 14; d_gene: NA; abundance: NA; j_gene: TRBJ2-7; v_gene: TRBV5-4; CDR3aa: CASSLGGLIYEQYF; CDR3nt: TGTGCCAGCAGCTTGGGCGGACTAATCTACGAGCAGTACTTC
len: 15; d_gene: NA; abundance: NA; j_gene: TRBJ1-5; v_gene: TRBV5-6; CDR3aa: CASSAQGVSVQPQHF; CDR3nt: TGTGCCAGCAGCGCTCAAGGGGTCTCGGTTCAGCCCCAGCATTTT
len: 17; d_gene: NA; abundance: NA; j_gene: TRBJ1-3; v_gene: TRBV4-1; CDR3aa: CASSQEGTRSSGNTIYF; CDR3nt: TGCGCCAGCAGCCAAGAGGGGACCCGGAGCTCTGGAAACACCATATATTTT
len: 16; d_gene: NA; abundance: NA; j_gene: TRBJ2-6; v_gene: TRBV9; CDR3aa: CASSAPGISGANVLTF; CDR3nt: TGTGCCAGCAGCGCGCCAGGCATCTCTGGGGCCAACGTCCTGACTTTC
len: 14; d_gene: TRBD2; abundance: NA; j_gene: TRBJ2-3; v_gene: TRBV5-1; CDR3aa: CASRTSGSADTQYF; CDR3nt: TGCGCCAGCAGGACTAGCGGGAGTGCAGATACGCAGTATTTT
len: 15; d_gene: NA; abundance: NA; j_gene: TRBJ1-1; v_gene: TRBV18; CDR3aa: CASSPTGIVNTEAFF; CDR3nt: TGTGCCAGCTCACCGACGGGGATCGTGAACACTGAAGCTTTCTTT
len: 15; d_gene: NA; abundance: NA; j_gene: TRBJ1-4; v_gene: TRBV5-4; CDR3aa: CASSLKAGGTEKLFF; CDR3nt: TGTGCCAGCAGCTTGAAAGCAGGTGGAACCGAAAAACTGTTTTTT
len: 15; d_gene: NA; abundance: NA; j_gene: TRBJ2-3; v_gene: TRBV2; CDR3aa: CASSEGARVTDTQYF; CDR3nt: TGTGCCAGCAGTGAAGGCGCGCGGGTCACAGATACGCAGTATTTT
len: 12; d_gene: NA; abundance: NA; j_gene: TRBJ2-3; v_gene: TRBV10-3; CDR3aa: CAISESMYTQYF; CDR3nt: TGTGCCATCAGTGAGTCGATGTATACGCAGTATTTT
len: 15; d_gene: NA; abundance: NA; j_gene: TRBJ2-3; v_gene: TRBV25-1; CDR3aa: CASSDDRQNPDTQYF; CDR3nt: TGTGCCAGCAGTGATGATCGACAGAACCCAGATACGCAGTATTTT
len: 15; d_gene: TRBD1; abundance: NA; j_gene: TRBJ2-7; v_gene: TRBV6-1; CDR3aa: CAARGGTGWSYEQYF; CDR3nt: TGTGCCGCACGAGGGGGCACAGGGTGGTCCTACGAGCAGTACTTC
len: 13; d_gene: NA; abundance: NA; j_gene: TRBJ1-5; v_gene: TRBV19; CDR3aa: CASSIIGDQPQHF; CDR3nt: TGTGCCAGTAGTATTATAGGAGATCAGCCCCAGCATTTT
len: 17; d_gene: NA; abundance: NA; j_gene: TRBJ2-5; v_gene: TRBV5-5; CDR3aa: CASSRQMGFFDQETQYF; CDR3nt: TGTGCCAGCAGCCGACAGATGGGGTTTTTCGACCAAGAGACCCAGTACTTC
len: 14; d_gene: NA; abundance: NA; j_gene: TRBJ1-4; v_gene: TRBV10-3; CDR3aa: CAISDPLGGGKLFF; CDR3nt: TGTGCCATCAGTGACCCCCTAGGAGGAGGAAAACTGTTTTTT
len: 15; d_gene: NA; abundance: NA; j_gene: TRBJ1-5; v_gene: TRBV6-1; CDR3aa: CASTTGLGSNQPQHF; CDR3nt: TGTGCCAGCACCACAGGGCTCGGGAGCAATCAGCCCCAGCATTTT
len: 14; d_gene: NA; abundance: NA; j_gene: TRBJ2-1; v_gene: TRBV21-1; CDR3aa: CASSKREFMDEQFF; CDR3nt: TGTGCCAGCAGCAAGCGGGAGTTCATGGATGAGCAGTTCTTC
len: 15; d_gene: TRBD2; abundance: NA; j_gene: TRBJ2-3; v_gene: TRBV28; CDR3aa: CASSLAGGSTHTQYF; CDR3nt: TGTGCCAGCAGTTTAGCGGGAGGGTCAACGCATACGCAGTATTTT
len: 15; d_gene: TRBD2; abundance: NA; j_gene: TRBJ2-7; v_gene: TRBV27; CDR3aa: CASSLLGGRGDEQYF; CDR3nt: TGTGCCAGCAGTTTATTGGGCGGGAGAGGGGACGAGCAGTACTTC
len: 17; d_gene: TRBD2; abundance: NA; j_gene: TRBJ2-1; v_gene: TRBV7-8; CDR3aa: CASSLAGRGVNFNEQFF; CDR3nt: TGTGCCAGCAGCTTAGCTGGGCGGGGGGTCAACTTCAATGAGCAGTTCTTC
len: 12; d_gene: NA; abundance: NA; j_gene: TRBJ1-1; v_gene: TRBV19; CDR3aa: CASSTRNTEAFF; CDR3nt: TGTGCCAGTAGTACCAGGAACACGGAAGCTTTCTTT
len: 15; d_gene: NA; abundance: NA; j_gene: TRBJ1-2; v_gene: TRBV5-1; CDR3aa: CASSLSPTDSYGYTF; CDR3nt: TGCGCCAGCAGCTTGTCCCCGACGGACTCCTATGGCTACACCTTC
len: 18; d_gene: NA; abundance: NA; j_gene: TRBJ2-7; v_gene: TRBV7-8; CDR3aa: CASSLGLGPLTSSYEQYF; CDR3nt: TGTGCCAGCAGCTTAGGCCTTGGACCGCTTACGAGCTCCTACGAGCAGTACTTC
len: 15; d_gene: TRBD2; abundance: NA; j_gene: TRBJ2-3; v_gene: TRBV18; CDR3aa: CASSPATSVSDTQYF; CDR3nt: TGTGCCAGCTCCCCCGCCACTAGCGTGTCGGATACGCAGTATTTT
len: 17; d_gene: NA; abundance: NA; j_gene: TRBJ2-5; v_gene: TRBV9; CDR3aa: CASSVGTAVFPGETQYF; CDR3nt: TGTGCCAGCAGCGTGGGGACGGCCGTCTTCCCCGGGGAGACCCAGTACTTC
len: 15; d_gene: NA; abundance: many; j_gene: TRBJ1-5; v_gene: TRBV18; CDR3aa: CASSPHEGPGQPQHF; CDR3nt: TGTGCCAGCTCACCCCACGAGGGCCCAGGGCAGCCCCAGCATTTT
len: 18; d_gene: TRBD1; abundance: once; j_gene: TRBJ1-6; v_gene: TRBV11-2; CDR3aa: CASSLVGTGVLLNSPLHF; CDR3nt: TGTGCCAGCAGCTTAGTGGGTACAGGGGTGCTTCTTAATTCACCCCTCCACTTT
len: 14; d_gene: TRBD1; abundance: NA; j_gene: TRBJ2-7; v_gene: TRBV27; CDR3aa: CASSSSGQGGEQYF; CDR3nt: TGTGCCAGCAGTTCGTCGGGACAGGGCGGCGAGCAGTACTTC
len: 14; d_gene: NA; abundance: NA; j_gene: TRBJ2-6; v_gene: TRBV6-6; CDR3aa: CASRVTSGANVLTF; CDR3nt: TGTGCCAGCAGAGTTACATCTGGGGCCAACGTCCTGACTTTC
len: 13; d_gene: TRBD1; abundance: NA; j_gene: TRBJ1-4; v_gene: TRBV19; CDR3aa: CASRGQGREKLFF; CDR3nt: TGTGCCAGTAGGGGACAGGGTAGGGAAAAACTGTTTTTT
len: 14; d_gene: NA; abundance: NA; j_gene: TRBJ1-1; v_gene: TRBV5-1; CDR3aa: CASSLTGVNTEAFF; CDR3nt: TGCGCCAGCAGCTTGACGGGCGTAAACACTGAAGCTTTCTTT
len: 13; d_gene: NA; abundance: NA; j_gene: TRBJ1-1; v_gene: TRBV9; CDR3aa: CASSVATGGEAFF; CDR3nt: TGTGCCAGCAGCGTAGCTACTGGGGGTGAAGCTTTCTTT
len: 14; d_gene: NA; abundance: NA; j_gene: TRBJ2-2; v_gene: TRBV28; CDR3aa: CASSLTGHTGELFF; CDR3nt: TGTGCCAGCAGTTTAACAGGGCACACCGGGGAGCTGTTTTTT
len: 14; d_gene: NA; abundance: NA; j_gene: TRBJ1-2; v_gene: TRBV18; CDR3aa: CASSSREGVYGYTF; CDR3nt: TGTGCCAGCTCAAGTCGTGAGGGGGTCTATGGCTACACCTTC
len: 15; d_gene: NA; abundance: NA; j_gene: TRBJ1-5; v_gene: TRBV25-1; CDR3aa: CASSESDRFNQPQHF; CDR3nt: TGTGCCAGCAGTGAATCCGACAGATTCAATCAGCCCCAGCATTTT
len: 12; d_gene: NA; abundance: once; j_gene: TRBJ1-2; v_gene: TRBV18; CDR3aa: CASSLEAWDYTF; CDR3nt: TGTGCCAGCTCTCTGGAGGCGTGGGACTACACCTTC